This TCR beta chain was recorded in a study of blood T cell repertoires in COVID-19. Study overall: There were acute and convalescent COVID-19 samples, and they came from the United States, Italy and Spain.

This CDR3 has 14 amino acids. Germline V gives CDR1 SNHLY, CDR2 FYNNEI. V gave up 7 bases and J gave up 5 bases, with 14 bases separating them. As handled by the study authors: Estimates of nucleated cell counts were drawn from the amplification of reference gene primers. Measured with immunoSEQ multiplex PCR; TCRdb has only the in-frame clones, and not every one. Clone size and the V and J calls come from that table; the DNA yielded D and trimming. The sample shows some 110,000 clones, about 94% of them seen only once. This clone was seen a few times. V is TRBV2 and J is TRBJ2-2, with D possibly TRBD1 on 8 matching bases. The sequenced sample was peripheral blood. This clonotype was sampled from a middle-aged man with COVID-19, enrolled during active disease. The CDR3 sequence: CASIGQGGTGELFF. For the CDR3, the DNA is TGTGCCAGCATAGGACAGGGAGGGACCGGGGAGCTGTTTTTT.